The 26 T cell receptor beta chains below come from one sample, sequenced in a study of blood T cell repertoires in COVID-19. Sequencing was performed with immunoSEQ multiplex PCR; in TCRdb, only in-frame clones are kept and a portion is missing. This table has around 50,000 clones, around 90% appearing once. Sequenced sample: peripheral blood. These receptors all stem from a human donor in a cohort sampled during active COVID-19.

V is TRBV11-2 and J is TRBJ2-7; 7 nucleotides agree with TRBD2. The CDR3 is 16 residues long. V lost 2 bases to trimming and J lost 4 bases; unmatched junction nucleotides: 11. Germline lookup yields CDR1 SGHAT and CDR2 FQNNGV. This CDR3 reads CASSLFMWEGLYEQYF. The DNA for the CDR3 is TGTGCCAGCAGCTTATTTATGTGGGAGGGCCTATACGAGCAGTACTTC.

V and J are TRBV7-9 and TRBJ1-3; weak D call: TRBD1 (6 bases). Germline V gene data show CDR1 as SEHNR and CDR2 as FQNEAQ (reference sequence). With 2 bases removed from V and 2 bases from J, the gap between germline ends came to 13 bases. This CDR3 has 16 amino acids. The CDR3 bases are TGTGCCAGCAGCTTACCCCCGACAGGAGCTGGAAACACCATATATTTT. Its translation is CASSLPPTGAGNTIYF.

V gene TRBV27 combines with J gene TRBJ2-7; 11 bases align to TRBD2. With 9 bases clipped from V and 4 bases from J, the junction kept 8 bases outside the gene matches. Germline CDR1 MNHEY, CDR2 SMNVEV (reference sequence). CDR3 length equals 14 residues. CDR3 sequence: CASSTSGSVYEQYF. The CDR3, as DNA: TGTGCCAGTAGTACTAGCGGGAGTGTATACGAGCAGTACTTC.

The chain recombines TRBV30 with TRBJ2-1; TRBD2 matches at 7 bases. In germline, CDR1 is GTSNPN, CDR2 SVGIG (reference sequence). The CDR3 sequence is 15 residues long. V gave up 3 bases and J gave up 6 bases; unmatched junction bases: 11. The CDR3 nucleotides are TGTGCCTGGAGCTCCGGACTAGGCTTTGGCAATGAGCAGTTCTTC. Protein: CAWSSGLGFGNEQFF.

The chain has TRBV14 and TRBJ2-2; D is undetermined. Per germline, CDR1 SGHDN and CDR2 FVKESK. V was shortened by 3 bases and J by 6 bases, with 8 bases between the two germline ends. The CDR3 is 13 amino acids. CDR3 DNA: TGTGCCAGCAGCCAGATCGGTGCCGGGGAGCTGTTTTTT. Protein: CASSQIGAGELFF.

The chain carries TRBV7-9 and TRBJ1-1, with a possible D match to TRBD1 (6 bases). CDR3 size: 14 residues. V was trimmed by 4 bases and J by 0 bases, leaving 9 bases between them. The germline V gene has CDR1 SEHNR and CDR2 FQNEAQ (reference sequence). CDR3 loop: CASSWGPVNTEAFF. CDR3 nucleotide sequence: TGTGCCAGCAGCTGGGGGCCGGTGAACACTGAAGCTTTCTTT.

Here the CDR3 reads CAWSQSGRSNEKLFF. The CDR3 DNA sequence: TGTGCCTGGAGTCAAAGTGGGAGGTCTAATGAAAAACTGTTTTTT. V and J are TRBV30 and TRBJ1-4, with no clear D. The CDR3 spans 15 residues. V was clipped by 2 bases and J by 3 bases, with 13 bases between them. Per the germline V gene, CDR1 is GTSNPN and CDR2 is SVGIG (reference sequence).

This chain joins TRBV7-2 and TRBJ2-1, with TRBD1 identical over 7 bases. With V trimmed by 1 base and J by 4 bases, 4 bases remained unmatched. From germline, CDR1 is SGHTA and CDR2 FQGNSA. This CDR3 region has 15 residues. The DNA of the CDR3 is TGTGCCAGCAGCTTAGTACAGGGGATTTACAATGAGCAGTTCTTC. As protein: CASSLVQGIYNEQFF.

The V and J genes are TRBV6-1 and TRBJ2-5; tentative D call: TRBD1 (6 bases). The CDR3 contains 14 residues. V dropped 1 base and J dropped 7 bases, with 13 bases sitting between them. In germline, CDR1 is MNHNS, CDR2 SASEGT. CDR3 coding DNA: TGTGCCAGCAGTGAAGAGTGGGGGCGCGGGACCCAGTACTTC. It is translated as CASSEEWGRGTQYF.

V is TRBV7-2 and J is TRBJ2-5; TRBD2 aligns across 9 bases. Trimming took 5 bases from V and 5 from J; bases not matched to a gene: 6. The germline V gene encodes CDR1 SGHTA and CDR2 FQGNSA. This CDR3 region has 14 residues. In DNA, the CDR3 is TGTGCCAGCAGCGTGGGACTAGCTTTCGAGACCCAGTACTTC. It translates to CASSVGLAFETQYF. Filled out from reference TRBV7-2 and TRBJ2-5, the complete variable domain reads GAGVSQSPSNKVTEKGKDVELRCDPISGHTALYWYRQSLGQGLEFLIYFQGNSAPDKSGLPSDRFSAERTGGSVSTLTIQRTQQEDSAVYLCASSVGLAFETQYFGPGTRLLVL.

The V gene is TRBV27, the J gene TRBJ1-4; 11 bases are a match to TRBD1. The CDR3 has 18 amino acids. CDR1 is MNHEY, CDR2 SMNVEV, per germline (reference sequence). V dropped 4 bases and J dropped 4; count of bases not matched to a gene: 11. CDR3 sequence reads: CASSSRVVDRGRNEKLFF. The CDR3, as DNA: TGTGCCAGCAGTTCGAGGGTCGTGGACAGGGGGCGTAATGAAAAACTGTTTTTT.

The chain joins TRBV27 to TRBJ1-6, with D possibly being TRBD1 (5 bases). The CDR3 totals 14 residues. The germline V and J ends were trimmed by 8 bases and 7 bases, with 15 bases remaining between them. Germline V gene lookup returns CDR1 MNHEY and CDR2 SMNVEV (reference sequence). CDR3: CASGWPEGNSPLHF. The CDR3 DNA follows: TGTGCCAGCGGGTGGCCGGAGGGGAATTCACCCCTCCACTTT.

The chain joins TRBV5-1 to TRBJ2-7; D possibly corresponds to TRBD2 (6 bases). CDR1 and CDR2 from the germline V gene are SGHRS and YFSETQ. This CDR3 region has 13 residues. V was cut by 2 bases and J by 1 base, with 7 bases left in between. As DNA, the CDR3 is TGCGCCAGCAGCTTCGGGAGTTCCTACGAGCAGTACTTC. This sequence encodes CASSFGSSYEQYF.

This clone was counted a single time. The chain joins TRBV27 to TRBJ1-2, with TRBD1 identical over 8 bases. Germline V gene lookup returns CDR1 MNHEY and CDR2 SMNVEV (reference sequence). V lost 6 bases, J lost 7 bases, and 7 bases stayed unmatched. The CDR3 sequence is 13 residues long. CDR3 loop: CASRQDREFGYTF. As DNA, the CDR3 is TGTGCCAGCAGACAGGACAGGGAGTTTGGCTACACCTTC.

The table lists this clone with a few counts. The rearrangement links TRBV4-1 to TRBJ2-7; 7 nucleotides line up with TRBD2. The junction had 7 bases not matched to a gene; V was cut back by 1 base and J by 4 bases. This CDR3 is 15 amino acids long. From germline, CDR1 is MGHRA and CDR2 YSYEKL. CDR3 bases: TGCGCCAGCAGCCAAGTACTCTCGGGAGGATACGAGCAGTACTTC. Translated, it gives CASSQVLSGGYEQYF.

The rearrangement uses TRBV27 and TRBJ2-1; the D is unclear. In germline, CDR1 is MNHEY, CDR2 SMNVEV (reference sequence). With 4 bases removed from V and 4 bases from J, the gap between germline ends came to 11 bases. The CDR3 spans 14 residues. CDR3 DNA: TGTGCCAGCAGTTGGGCGCGTCGATACAATGAGCAGTTCTTC. Its protein is CASSWARRYNEQFF.

The gene calls are TRBV18 and TRBJ1-1; D remains ambiguous. The CDR3 has 13 amino acids. Germline V gene lookup returns CDR1 KGHSH and CDR2 LQKENI. The germline V and J ends were trimmed by 3 bases and 2 bases, with 7 bases remaining between them. CDR3 protein: CASSPRSNTEAFF. As DNA, the CDR3 is TGTGCCAGCTCACCTCGGAGCAACACTGAAGCTTTCTTT.

This clone was recorded a few times. The rearrangement uses TRBV6-5 and TRBJ1-1, with D perhaps TRBD1 (5 bases). This CDR3 spans 13 amino acids. The germline V and J ends were trimmed by 4 bases and 10 bases, with 16 bases remaining between them. Per germline, CDR1 MNHEY and CDR2 SVGAGI. The DNA of the CDR3 is TGTGCCAGCAGTTTATCAGGGAGGCCCGCAGCTTTCTTT. Amino acids: CASSLSGRPAAFF.

This chain links TRBV9 with TRBJ2-3; tentatively, D is TRBD2 (6 bases). Germline values: CDR1 SGDLS, CDR2 YYNGEE. V was trimmed by 0 bases and J by 4 bases, leaving 6 bases between them. CDR3 size: 13 residues. In DNA form, the CDR3 reads TGTGCCAGCAGCGTAGCTAGCGCAGATACGCAGTATTTT. It encodes CASSVASADTQYF.

The chain links TRBV7-3 to TRBJ2-2; possible D gene TRBD2, 5 bases. The germline CDR1 and CDR2 sequences are SGHTA and FQGTGA. The CDR3 length is 15 residues. Trimming left V 2 bases short and J 4 bases short, with 11 bases between. Here the CDR3 reads CASSLSSAATGELFF. As DNA, the CDR3 is TGTGCCAGCAGCTTATCATCAGCGGCCACCGGGGAGCTGTTTTTT. The whole variable domain, filled in from reference TRBV7-3 and TRBJ2-2, reads GAGVSQTPSNKVTEKGKYVELRCDPISGHTALYWYRQSLGQGPEFLIYFQGTGAADDSGLPNDRFFAVRPEGSVSTLKIQRTERGDSAVYLCASSLSSAATGELFFGEGSRLTVL.

This clone was picked up a small number of times. V usage is TRBV30 and J usage is TRBJ1-5; D may be TRBD1 (5 bases). Trimming removed 1 base at V and 4 bases at J, with 8 bases between. Germline V gene lookup returns CDR1 GTSNPN and CDR2 SVGIG (reference sequence). The CDR3 is 13 residues long. The CDR3 protein is CAWSETANQPQHF. Here the CDR3 DNA reads TGTGCCTGGAGTGAGACAGCGAATCAGCCCCAGCATTTT.

The rearrangement links TRBV4-2 to TRBJ2-7; D is perhaps TRBD1 (5 bases). Germline V gene lookup returns CDR1 LGHNA and CDR2 YNFKEQ. V gave up 3 bases and J gave up 0 bases, with 9 bases separating them. This CDR3 has 14 residues. CDR3 residues: CASSQGLGSYEQYF. The DNA for the CDR3 is TGTGCCAGCAGCCAGGGGCTAGGCTCCTACGAGCAGTACTTC.

The gene calls are TRBV15 and TRBJ2-2, with D possibly matching TRBD2 (5 bases). CDR1 is LNHNV, CDR2 YYDKDF, per germline (reference sequence). The CDR3 is 17 amino acids. The V and J ends lost 5 bases and 3 bases respectively, with 19 bases between them. The CDR3 DNA sequence: TGTGCCACCAGCCAGAGAGCGTCGGGATCCCACACCGGGGAGCTGTTTTTT. The encoded protein is CATSQRASGSHTGELFF.

The chain links TRBV7-3 to TRBJ2-5, with D unresolved. CDR1 and CDR2 (germline): SGHTA, FQGTGA. V lost 1 base and J lost 5, with 8 bases in between. CDR3 size: 13 residues. The CDR3 reads CASSLRVMETQYF. The CDR3 DNA follows: TGTGCCAGCAGCTTAAGAGTGATGGAGACCCAGTACTTC.

The CDR3 loop reads CASSLGGDGNTEAFF. DNA of the CDR3: TGTGCCAGCAGTTTGGGAGGGGACGGGAACACTGAAGCTTTCTTT. The gene calls are TRBV28 and TRBJ1-1, with a possible D match to TRBD1 (5 bases). The CDR3 extends over 15 amino acids. Germline CDR1 is MDHEN and CDR2 is SYDVKM. Trimming stripped 3 bases from V and 1 base from J, with 12 bases between.

The V gene is TRBV27, the J gene TRBJ2-2; 7 bases match TRBD1. Germline V gene data show CDR1 as MNHEY and CDR2 as SMNVEV (reference sequence). The CDR3 runs to 18 residues. After removal of 6 bases from V and 5 bases from J, the junction contained 18 bases not matched to a gene. CDR3 DNA: TGTGCCAGCAGCCCTACTATGGGGACAGATGGCAAAACCGGGGAGCTGTTTTTT. This translates into CASSPTMGTDGKTGELFF.